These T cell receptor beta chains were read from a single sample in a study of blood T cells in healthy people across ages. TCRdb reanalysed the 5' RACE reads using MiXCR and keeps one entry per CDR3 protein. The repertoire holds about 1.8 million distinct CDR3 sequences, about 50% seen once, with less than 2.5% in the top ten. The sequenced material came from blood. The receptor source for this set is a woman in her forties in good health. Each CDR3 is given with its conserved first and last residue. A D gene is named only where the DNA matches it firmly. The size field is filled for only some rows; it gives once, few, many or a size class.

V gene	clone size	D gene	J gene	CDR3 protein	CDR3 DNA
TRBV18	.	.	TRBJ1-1	CASSPPQGLFGQSEAFF	TGTGCCAGCTCACCACCCCAGGGGTTGTTCGGGCAGTCTGAAGCTTTCTTT
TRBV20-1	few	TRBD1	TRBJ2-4	CGFGQGASKNIQYF	TGCGGTTTTGGACAGGGGGCGTCCAAAAACATTCAGTACTTC
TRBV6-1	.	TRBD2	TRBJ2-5	CASSEMVTSGAGETQYF	TGTGCCAGCAGTGAAATGGTGACTAGCGGGGCTGGGGAGACCCAGTACTTC
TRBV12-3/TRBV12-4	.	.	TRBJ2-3	CASSLGEDRTDTQYF	TGTGCCAGCAGTTTAGGAGAGGACCGCACGGATACGCAGTATTTT
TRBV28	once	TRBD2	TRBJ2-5	CASRGAGGEQTQYF	TGTGCCAGCAGGGGAGCCGGGGGGGAACAGACCCAGTACTTC
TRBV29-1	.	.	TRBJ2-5	CSVATNGGQATQYF	TGCAGCGTTGCCACTAACGGGGGTCAAGCGACCCAGTACTTC
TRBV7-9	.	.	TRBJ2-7	CASSFGRDRLYERYF	TGTGCCAGCAGCTTCGGCCGGGACCGACTTTACGAGCGGTACTTC
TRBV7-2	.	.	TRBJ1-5	CASSRTGPQFNQPQHF	TGTGCCAGCAGTCGAACAGGGCCCCAATTTAATCAGCCCCAGCATTTT
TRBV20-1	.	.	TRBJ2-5	CGAFPRETQYF	TGCGGTGCTTTCCCTAGGGAGACCCAGTACTTC
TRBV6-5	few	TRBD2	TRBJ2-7	CASSYSSPSGGSYEQYF	TGTGCCAGCAGTTACTCAAGCCCTAGCGGGGGGTCCTACGAGCAGTACTTC
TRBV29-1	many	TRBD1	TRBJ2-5	CSVAMTGSETQYF	TGCAGCGTTGCCATGACAGGGTCAGAGACCCAGTACTTC
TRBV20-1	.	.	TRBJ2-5	CSGPDSQETQYF	TGCAGTGGCCCAGACAGCCAAGAGACCCAGTACTTC
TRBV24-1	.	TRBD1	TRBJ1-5	CATEGAGNQPQHF	TGTGCCACCGAGGGGGCAGGCAATCAGCCCCAGCATTTT
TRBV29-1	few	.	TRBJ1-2	CSVAPSGGDIYGYTF	TGCAGCGTTGCTCCCTCGGGGGGGGACATCTATGGCTACACCTTC
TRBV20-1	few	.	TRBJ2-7	CSATHKDFLYEQYF	TGCAGTGCTACTCATAAGGACTTCCTCTACGAGCAGTACTTC
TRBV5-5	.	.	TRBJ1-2	CASSLEAGASLRSGYTF	TGTGCCAGCAGCTTGGAGGCAGGGGCGAGTCTCCGGTCTGGCTACACCTTC
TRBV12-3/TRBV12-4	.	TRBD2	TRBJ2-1	CASSTVLSSGGHTYNEQFF	TGTGCCAGCAGTACGGTTTTGTCTAGCGGGGGACACACTTACAATGAGCAGTTCTTC
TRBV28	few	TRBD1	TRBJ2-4	CASGQQGDAKNIQYF	TGTGCCAGCGGCCAACAGGGGGATGCCAAAAACATTCAGTACTTC
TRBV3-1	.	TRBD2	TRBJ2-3	CASSPRTSGGASAQYF	TGTGCCAGCAGCCCTCGGACTAGCGGGGGGGCATCGGCGCAGTATTTT
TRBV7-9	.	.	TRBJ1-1	CASSLLPGTEAFF	TGTGCCAGCAGCCTACTACCGGGGACTGAAGCTTTCTTT
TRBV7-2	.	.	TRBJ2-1	CASSLLSTRNNEQFF	TGTGCCAGCAGCTTACTGTCGACTAGAAACAATGAGCAGTTCTTC
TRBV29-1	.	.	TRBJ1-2	CSVDGVRKFGYTF	TGCAGCGTTGATGGGGTCCGGAAGTTCGGCTACACCTTC
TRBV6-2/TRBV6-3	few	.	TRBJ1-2	CASSYHSGDGYTF	TGTGCCAGCAGTTACCACTCGGGGGACGGCTACACCTTC
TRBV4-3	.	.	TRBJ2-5	CASSQDRSGYETQYF	TGCGCCAGCAGCCAAGATCGGTCAGGTTACGAGACCCAGTACTTC
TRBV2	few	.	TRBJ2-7	CASSEVPYEQYF	TGTGCCAGCAGTGAGGTTCCCTACGAGCAGTACTTC
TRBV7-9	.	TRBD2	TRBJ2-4	CASSPAGAGENIQYF	TGTGCCAGCAGCCCAGCGGGAGCGGGGGAAAACATTCAGTACTTC
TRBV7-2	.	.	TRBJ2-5	CASSLPAGNEQYF	TGTGCCAGCAGCCTCCCCGCAGGGAATGAGCAGTACTTC
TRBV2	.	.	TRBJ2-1	CAGGARYDEQFF	TGTGCCGGCGGGGCCCGGTACGATGAGCAGTTCTTC
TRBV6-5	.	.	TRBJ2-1	CASSFPDRNNEQFF	TGTGCCAGCAGTTTTCCAGACAGGAACAATGAGCAGTTCTTC
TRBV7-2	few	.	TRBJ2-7	CASSLFVGEYYEQYF	TGTGCCAGCAGCTTATTCGTGGGCGAATACTACGAGCAGTACTTC
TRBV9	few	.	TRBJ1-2	CASSVASRGGLLGYTF	TGTGCCAGCAGCGTAGCTAGTAGAGGAGGCCTCCTTGGCTACACCTTC
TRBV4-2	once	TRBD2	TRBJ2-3	CASSEGTGGADTQYF	TGTGCCAGCAGCGAGGGTACGGGGGGTGCAGATACGCAGTATTTT
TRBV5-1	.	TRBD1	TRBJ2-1	CASSPRTGGDEQFF	TGCGCCAGCAGCCCCAGGACAGGGGGCGATGAGCAGTTCTTC
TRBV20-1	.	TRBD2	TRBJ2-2	CSARDPASGGFTGELFF	TGCAGTGCTAGAGATCCGGCTAGCGGGGGGTTCACCGGGGAGCTGTTTTTT
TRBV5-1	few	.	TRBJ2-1	CASAFGYNEQFF	TGCGCCAGCGCTTTTGGCTACAATGAGCAGTTCTTC
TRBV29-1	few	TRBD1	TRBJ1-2	CSVDQAGTGFYGYTF	TGCAGCGTTGATCAGGCCGGGACAGGGTTCTATGGCTACACCTTC
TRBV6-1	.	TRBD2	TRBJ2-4	CASSESSGAAKNIQYF	TGTGCCAGCAGTGAATCTAGCGGCGCTGCCAAAAACATTCAGTACTTC
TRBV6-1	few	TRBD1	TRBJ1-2	CAGRQGLTGGYTF	TGTGCCGGAAGACAGGGGTTAACGGGAGGCTACACCTTC
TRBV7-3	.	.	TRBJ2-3	CASSLGTPRTDTQYF	TGTGCCAGCAGCTTAGGCACACCACGCACAGATACGCAGTATTTT
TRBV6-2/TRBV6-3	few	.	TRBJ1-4	CASSPQGGAKELFF	TGTGCCAGCAGCCCCCAAGGGGGGGCGAAGGAACTGTTTTTT
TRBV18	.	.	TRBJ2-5	CASSRTEGQETQYF	TGTGCCAGCTCAAGGACAGAGGGCCAAGAGACCCAGTACTTC
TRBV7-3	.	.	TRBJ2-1	CASARGSNDEQFF	TGTGCCAGCGCCCGGGGCTCGAACGATGAGCAGTTCTTC
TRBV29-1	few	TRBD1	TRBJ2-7	CSVAVGGRYYEQYF	TGCAGCGTCGCTGTAGGGGGCCGTTACTACGAGCAGTACTTC
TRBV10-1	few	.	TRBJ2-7	CASSESSLAGEQYF	TGCGCCAGCAGTGAGTCCAGTCTGGCGGGGGAGCAGTACTTC
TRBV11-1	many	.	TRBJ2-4	CASSLSPSGTGENIQYF	TGTGCCAGCAGCTTATCCCCTAGCGGAACAGGGGAAAACATTCAGTACTTC
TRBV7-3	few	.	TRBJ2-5	CASSLTAGPQETQYF	TGTGCCAGCAGCTTAACTGCAGGGCCCCAAGAGACCCAGTACTTC
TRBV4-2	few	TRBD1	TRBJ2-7	CASSQWTGPSYEQYF	TGTGCCAGCAGCCAATGGACAGGGCCTTCCTACGAGCAGTACTTC
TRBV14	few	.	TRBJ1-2	CASSQDSRRWNYGYTF	TGTGCCAGCAGCCAAGATTCGAGACGATGGAACTATGGCTACACCTTC
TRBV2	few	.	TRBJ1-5	CASSYDRHSNQPQHF	TGTGCCAGCAGCTACGACAGGCATAGCAATCAGCCCCAGCATTTT
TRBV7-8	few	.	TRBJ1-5	CASSLGTISNQPQHF	TGTGCCAGCAGCTTAGGTACAATCAGCAATCAGCCCCAGCATTTT